This is a list of T cell receptor beta chains from one sample in a study of blood T cell repertoires in COVID-19. Data came from immunoSEQ multiplex PCR; TCRdb stores just in-frame clones and leaves some out. The sample lists around 32,000 clones, roughly 85% seen once, with about 5.5% in the top ten. The sequenced sample was peripheral blood. Receptors originate from a woman of 80 years or more with active or convalescent COVID-19. Each CDR3 is given with its conserved first and last residue. D genes are given only for firm matches. The size entry is marked missing in some rows and otherwise reads once, few, many or a size class.

v_gene	d_gene	abundance	j_gene	CDR3nt	CDR3aa
TRBV2	NA	NA	TRBJ2-1	TGTGCCAGCAGCAAAGGACTGCAGTCCTACAATGAGCAGTTCTTC	CASSKGLQSYNEQFF
TRBV20-1	NA	NA	TRBJ1-2	TGCAGTGCTAGTGGGGGTGGGACTGAGGAGGCCTCTTATGGCTACACCTTC	CSASGGGTEEASYGYTF
TRBV19	NA	NA	TRBJ1-4	TGTGCCAGTAGTATAGATCAAGTCGCCGGGTATGGAAAACTGTTTTTT	CASSIDQVAGYGKLFF
TRBV5-1	NA	NA	TRBJ2-5	TGCGCCAGCACCCCGGTTACAGGCCAAGAGACCCAGTACTTC	CASTPVTGQETQYF
TRBV6-2/TRBV6-3	NA	NA	TRBJ2-7	TGTGCCAGCAGCTTCAAAGGGGCCGAGCAGTACTTC	CASSFKGAEQYF
TRBV4-2	TRBD1	NA	TRBJ1-2	TGTGCCAGCAGCCAAGAGCAGGACAGGGGAAGGGGCTACACCTTC	CASSQEQDRGRGYTF
TRBV18	NA	NA	TRBJ2-2	TGTGCCAGCTCCGTGACAGGAGGAACCGGGGAGCTGTTTTTT	CASSVTGGTGELFF
TRBV7-3	TRBD2	few	TRBJ2-1	TGTGCCAGCAGCTTAATCCCGGGACTAGCGGGAGTAAAGGGTGAGCAGTTCTTC	CASSLIPGLAGVKGEQFF
TRBV9	NA	NA	TRBJ2-1	TGTGCCAGCAGCGTAGCCAGAAGCTCCTACAATGAGCAGTTCTTC	CASSVARSSYNEQFF
TRBV28	NA	NA	TRBJ1-5	TGTGCCAGCAGTCCCAGGGTACCTGGGCGTCAGCCCCAGCATTTT	CASSPRVPGRQPQHF
TRBV10-3	TRBD2	NA	TRBJ2-3	TGTGCCATCAGTGAGAGGTTAGCGGGGGATGGAGATACGCAGTATTTT	CAISERLAGDGDTQYF
TRBV24-1	TRBD2	NA	TRBJ2-1	TGTGCCACCAGTGCCCCGGGAGGCCCCAACAATGAGCAGTTCTTC	CATSAPGGPNNEQFF
TRBV10-3	TRBD2	NA	TRBJ2-3	TGTGCCATCACCCACACTAGCGGGGGGGGCACAGATACGCAGTATTTT	CAITHTSGGGTDTQYF
TRBV28	TRBD2	once	TRBJ2-1	TGTGCCAGCAGTTTAGCCGGGACTAGCCTTCTCCACTCCTACAATGAGCAGTTCTTC	CASSLAGTSLLHSYNEQFF
TRBV28	TRBD1	NA	TRBJ1-5	TGTGCCAGCAGTTTATGGACAGGGAAGTACGGCAATCAGCCCCAGCATTTT	CASSLWTGKYGNQPQHF
TRBV3-1/TRBV3-2	TRBD1	NA	TRBJ2-7	TGTGCCAGCAGCCAAGATGGAAGGGCAGGGGGAGAGTACGAGCAGTACTTC	CASSQDGRAGGEYEQYF
TRBV11-3	NA	NA	TRBJ1-1	TGTGCCAGCAGCTTAGTCCGGAACACTGAAGCTTTCTTT	CASSLVRNTEAFF
TRBV20-1	TRBD2	NA	TRBJ2-3	TGCAGTGCTAGTCGAAGCGGGGGGGCGGGGGATACGCAGTATTTT	CSASRSGGAGDTQYF
TRBV2	TRBD1	once	TRBJ2-3	TGTGCCAGCGACGACAGGGGAGGTACAGATACGCAGTATTTT	CASDDRGGTDTQYF
TRBV6-5	TRBD1	NA	TRBJ2-3	TGTGCCAGCAGTCTCGGGACAGCCACAGATACGCAGTATTTT	CASSLGTATDTQYF
TRBV5-1	TRBD1	once	TRBJ2-3	TGCGCCAGCAGCAGGGGACAGGTCACAGATACGCAGTATTTT	CASSRGQVTDTQYF
TRBV5-1	NA	NA	TRBJ2-3	TGCGCCAGCAGCTTGGATCCCGGGAGCACAGATACGCAGTATTTT	CASSLDPGSTDTQYF
TRBV5-1	TRBD1	NA	TRBJ1-2	TGCGCCAGCAGCTCGGGACAGACCGACTATGGCTACACCTTC	CASSSGQTDYGYTF
TRBV5-6	TRBD1	NA	TRBJ1-4	TGTGCCAGCGGCAGTAGACCGGGACAGGCCACAACTAATGAAAAACTGTTTTTT	CASGSRPGQATTNEKLFF
TRBV6-5	TRBD1	NA	TRBJ2-4	TGTGCCAGCAGGGACAGGGGGCGAAACATTCAGTACTTC	CASRDRGRNIQYF
TRBV3-1/TRBV3-2	NA	NA	TRBJ1-5	TGTGCCAGCAGCCAAGGTGTATCCGGCAATCAGCCCCAGCATTTT	CASSQGVSGNQPQHF
TRBV3-1/TRBV3-2	NA	NA	TRBJ1-2	TGTGCCAGCAGCCAAGAACAGAGCCGGGGCTACACCTTC	CASSQEQSRGYTF
TRBV3-1/TRBV3-2	TRBD1	NA	TRBJ1-5	TGTGCCAGCAGCCAGGGACAGGCCAATCAGCCCCAGCATTTT	CASSQGQANQPQHF
TRBV19	NA	once	TRBJ1-3	TGTGCCAGTAGTATAGTTTCTGCGGCCTACTCTGGAAACACCATATATTTT	CASSIVSAAYSGNTIYF
TRBV7-7	TRBD2	NA	TRBJ2-7	TGTGCCAGCTTTATTAGCGGGAGGGCTTCTTACGAGCAGTACTTC	CASFISGRASYEQYF
TRBV9	TRBD1	NA	TRBJ2-3	TGTGCCAGCAGCGGACAGGGTTCAGGCACAGATACGCAGTATTTT	CASSGQGSGTDTQYF
TRBV20-1	NA	NA	TRBJ1-1	TGCAGTGCTTCAGAGAACACTGAAGCTTTCTTT	CSASENTEAFF
TRBV4-1	TRBD1	medium-sized	TRBJ1-2	TGCGCCAGCAGCCCATACCAGGACAGGTTTTTTCACTATGGCTACACCTTC	CASSPYQDRFFHYGYTF
TRBV12-3/TRBV12-4	NA	NA	TRBJ2-2	TGTGCCAGCAGTTTAATAGAGGTCGGGGAGCTGTTTTTT	CASSLIEVGELFF
TRBV11-2	TRBD2	NA	TRBJ2-1	TGTGCCAGCAGCCCTTGGACTAGCGGGGGTTACAATGAGCAGTTCTTC	CASSPWTSGGYNEQFF
TRBV9	NA	NA	TRBJ1-5	TGTGCCAGCAGCCCGACTAGCGATAGCAATCAGCCCCAGCATTTT	CASSPTSDSNQPQHF
TRBV6-8	TRBD2	NA	TRBJ2-5	TGTGCCAGCAGCCCAACTAGCGGGGGGACCCAAGAGACCCAGTACTTC	CASSPTSGGTQETQYF
TRBV6-4	NA	NA	TRBJ2-2	TGTGCCAGCAGAGGACAGAACCGGCTCGGGGAGCTGTTTTTT	CASRGQNRLGELFF
TRBV19	NA	once	TRBJ2-1	TGTGCCAGTAGTTTCCGGGACAAACTCTCCTACAATGAGCAGTTCTTC	CASSFRDKLSYNEQFF
TRBV5-1	NA	NA	TRBJ1-2	TGCGCCAGCAGCCCGGGACACCTACCTAACTATGGCTACACCTTC	CASSPGHLPNYGYTF
TRBV19	TRBD1	NA	TRBJ1-5	TGTGCCAGTAGTAAGAGGACAGGGGCTAGCAATCAGCCCCAGCATTTT	CASSKRTGASNQPQHF
TRBV27	TRBD1	NA	TRBJ2-6	TGTGCCAGCAGTTTATGGACAGGGGGGACTGGGGCCAACGTCCTGACTTTC	CASSLWTGGTGANVLTF
TRBV7-2	TRBD1	NA	TRBJ2-7	TGTGCCAGCCATAGGGGACAGCCTGTTTGCGAGCAGTACTTC	CASHRGQPVCEQYF
TRBV21-1	NA	NA	TRBJ2-7	TGTGCCAGCAGCACGACTAGCGGTATCTCCTACGAGCAGTACTTC	CASSTTSGISYEQYF
TRBV5-1	TRBD2	NA	TRBJ2-1	TGCGCCAGCAGCTTGGTTGCTAGCGGCTACAATGAGCAGTTCTTC	CASSLVASGYNEQFF
TRBV11-2	NA	NA	TRBJ1-3	TGTGCCAGCAGCACCACAGGGGGAAACACCATATATTTT	CASSTTGGNTIYF